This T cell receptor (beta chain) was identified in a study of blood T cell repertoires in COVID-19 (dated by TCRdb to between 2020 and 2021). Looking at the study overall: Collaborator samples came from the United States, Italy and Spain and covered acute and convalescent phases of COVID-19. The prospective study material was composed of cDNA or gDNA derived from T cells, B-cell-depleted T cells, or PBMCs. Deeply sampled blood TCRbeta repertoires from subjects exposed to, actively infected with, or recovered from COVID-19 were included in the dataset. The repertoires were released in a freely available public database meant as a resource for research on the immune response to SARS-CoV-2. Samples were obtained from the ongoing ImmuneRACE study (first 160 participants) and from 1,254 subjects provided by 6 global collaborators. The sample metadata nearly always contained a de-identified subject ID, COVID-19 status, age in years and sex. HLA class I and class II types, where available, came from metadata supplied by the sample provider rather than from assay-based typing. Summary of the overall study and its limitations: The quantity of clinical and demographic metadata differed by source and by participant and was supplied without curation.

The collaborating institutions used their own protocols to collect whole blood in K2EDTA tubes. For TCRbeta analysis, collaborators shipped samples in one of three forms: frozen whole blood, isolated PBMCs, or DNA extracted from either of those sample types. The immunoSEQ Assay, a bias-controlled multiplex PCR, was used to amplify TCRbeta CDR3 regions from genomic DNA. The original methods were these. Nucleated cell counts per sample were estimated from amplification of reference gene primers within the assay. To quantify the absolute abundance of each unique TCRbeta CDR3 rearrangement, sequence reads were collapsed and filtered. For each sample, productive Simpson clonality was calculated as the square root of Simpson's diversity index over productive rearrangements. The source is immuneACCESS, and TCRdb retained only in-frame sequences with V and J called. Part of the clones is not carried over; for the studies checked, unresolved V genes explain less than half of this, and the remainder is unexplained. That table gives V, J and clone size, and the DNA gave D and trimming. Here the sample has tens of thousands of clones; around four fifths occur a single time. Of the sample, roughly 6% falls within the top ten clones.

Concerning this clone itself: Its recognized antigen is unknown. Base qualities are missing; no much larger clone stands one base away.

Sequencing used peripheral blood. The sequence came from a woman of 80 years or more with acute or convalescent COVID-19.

The DNA sequence follows: TGTGCCAGCAGCTTAGAAGCAAGCCTGCAAGAGACCCAGTACTTC. Its amino acids are CASSLEASLQETQYF. The sequence is built from TRBV7-8 and TRBJ2-5; the D gene is not confidently resolved. The germline V gene specifies SGHVS as CDR1 and FQNEAQ as CDR2. Relative to germline, V is 1 base shorter and J is 2 bases shorter, with 11 bases between their ends. From cysteine to phenylalanine, the CDR3 is 15 amino acids long. Here the CDR3 DNA is all that survives: 45 bases in frame from base 1.